Shown below are 22 T cell receptor beta chains from a single sample sequenced in a study of HIV-infected patients and healthy controls. Each CDR3 protein is one row after TCRdb ran MiXCR on the 5' RACE reads. The sample consists of around 20,000 distinct CDR3 sequences, roughly a fifth of them appearing once. The sequencing sample was made of CD8+ T cells from blood. The receptors here all came from a human donor in good health.

The chain is built from TRBV27 and TRBJ1-3; D is ambiguous. The CDR3 has 13 residues. Germline assignment: CDR1 MNHEY and CDR2 SMNVEV (reference sequence). Trimming took off 6 bases at V and 0 bases at J, with 6 bases between the two ends. The CDR3 nucleotides are TGTGCCAGCAGAGGTCTCTCTGGAAACACCATATATTTT. Its translation is CASRGLSGNTIYF.

This clonotype was recorded many times. V and J are TRBV4-1 and TRBJ2-7; D remains ambiguous. The V and J ends lost 1 base and 4 bases respectively, with 8 bases between them. Germline V lookup: CDR1 MGHRA, CDR2 YSYEKL. The CDR3 sequence is 13 residues long. This CDR3 is CASSQVTEYEQYF. DNA for the CDR3: TGCGCCAGCAGCCAAGTTACGGAGTACGAGCAGTACTTC.

This clonotype has a count of ten or more. The rearrangement links TRBV7-9 to TRBJ2-1; 7 positions agree with TRBD2. Unmatched junction bases numbered 11, after V lost 8 bases and J lost 7 bases. Germline CDR1 and CDR2: SEHNR and FQNEAQ (reference sequence). The CDR3 runs 14 residues. The CDR3 DNA sequence: TGTGCCAGCTGGGGGGGACCCACCACTAATGAGCAGTTCTTC. Translating it yields CASWGGPTTNEQFF.

The sample holds a few counts of this clonotype. The CDR3 sequence is CASSQNIGQKSYGYTF. The CDR3 DNA reads as TGCGCCAGCAGCCAGAATATAGGACAGAAAAGCTATGGCTACACCTTC. The chain uses TRBV4-1 and TRBJ1-2, with D possibly being TRBD1 (6 bases). Germline-derived CDR1 and CDR2 are MGHRA and YSYEKL. Trimming cost V 3 bases and J 4 bases, with 18 bases left between them. This CDR3 region has 16 residues.

The J gene is TRBJ2-5, the V gene TRBV6-5; D possibly matches TRBD1 or TRBD2 (6 bases each). Germline V gene sequence: CDR1 MNHEY, CDR2 SVGAGI. This CDR3 comprises 14 residues. V was clipped by 2 bases and J by 6 bases, with 13 bases between them. The CDR3 DNA sequence: TGTGCCAGCAGTTACGGAGGGGGGCCGAAGACCCAGTACTTC. This encodes CASSYGGGPKTQYF.

This clonotype has a handful of counts. This CDR3 is CASSGTTVTNEKLFF. Written as DNA, the CDR3 is TGTGCCAGCAGCGGGACGACAGTTACTAATGAAAAACTGTTTTTT. V and J are TRBV7-3 and TRBJ1-4; TRBD1 is a possible D gene (5 bases). Germline V lookup: CDR1 SGHTA, CDR2 FQGTGA. The CDR3 is 15 residues long. V was trimmed by 5 bases and J by 2 bases, leaving 12 bases between them.

This clonotype was picked up a small number of times. The chain is built from TRBV19 and TRBJ2-7; a weak D match, TRBD1 (5 bases). Deletions cut 5 bases from V and 6 bases from J, with 17 bases between. CDR1 and CDR2 from the germline V gene are LNHDA and SQIVND (reference sequence). CDR3 length: 14 residues. The CDR3 nucleotides are TGTGCCAGTAGTTCCACAGGAGAATCGCCCGAGCAGTACTTC. This encodes CASSSTGESPEQYF. Filled out from reference TRBV19 and TRBJ2-7, the complete variable domain reads DGGITQSPKYLFRKEGQNVTLSCEQNLNHDAMYWYRQDPGQGLRLIYYSQIVNDFQKGDIAEGYSVSREKKESFPLTVTSAQKNPTAFYLCASSSTGESPEQYFGPGTRLTVT.

The chain joins TRBV4-1 to TRBJ2-7; the D gene could be TRBD1 or TRBD2 (6 bases each). Germline loops: CDR1 MGHRA, CDR2 YSYEKL. Trimming took off 0 bases at V and 2 bases at J, with 17 bases between the two ends. CDR3 size: 17 residues. CDR3 sequence (DNA): TGCGCCAGCAGCCAAGAAGGGGGGCCAGGAGCTACCTACGAGCAGTACTTC. This encodes CASSQEGGPGATYEQYF.

This clonotype was counted at least ten times. This chain connects TRBV11-2 to TRBJ2-1; perhaps D is TRBD1 or TRBD2 (5 bases each). CDR1 SGHAT and CDR2 FQNNGV come from the germline V gene. The CDR3 runs to 18 residues. Trimming took off 0 bases at V and 0 bases at J, with 15 bases between the two ends. CDR3 region: CASSLDRDVRSSYNEQFF. For the CDR3, the DNA is TGTGCCAGCAGCTTAGATCGGGACGTTCGCAGCTCCTACAATGAGCAGTTCTTC.

The V and J genes are TRBV9 and TRBJ1-1; D is perhaps TRBD1 (5 bases). The CDR3 runs 17 residues. V shed 6 bases and J shed 1 base, with 22 bases lying between them. CDR1 is SGDLS, CDR2 YYNGEE, per germline. The CDR3 sequence: CASNRSGRGVKNTEAFF. For the CDR3, the DNA is TGTGCCAGCAACCGTAGCGGCAGAGGGGTCAAGAACACTGAAGCTTTCTTT.

CDR3 residues: CSAREAGDLANYGYTF. For the CDR3, the DNA is TGCAGTGCTAGAGAGGCAGGGGATTTAGCTAACTATGGCTACACCTTC. The gene calls are TRBV20-1 and TRBJ1-2, with TRBD1 as a possible D gene (6 bases). Germline values: CDR1 DFQATT, CDR2 SNEGSKA (reference sequence). The CDR3 is 16 residues long. V was shortened by 0 bases and J by 0 bases, with 14 bases between the two germline ends.

The chain is built from TRBV7-2 and TRBJ1-5; D is possibly TRBD1 (5 bases). The V gene lost 1 base and the J gene lost 4 bases, with 14 bases spanning the gap. This CDR3 is 16 amino acids long. CDR1 is SGHTA, CDR2 FQGNSA, per germline. CDR3 sequence reads: CASSLGSWGLNQPQHF. The CDR3 nucleotides are TGTGCCAGCAGCTTAGGGTCGTGGGGCCTAAATCAGCCCCAGCATTTT. The entire variable domain, with the rest obtained from reference TRBV7-2 and TRBJ1-5, is as follows: GAGVSQSPSNKVTEKGKDVELRCDPISGHTALYWYRQSLGQGLEFLIYFQGNSAPDKSGLPSDRFSAERTGGSVSTLTIQRTQQEDSAVYLCASSLGSWGLNQPQHFGDGTRLSIL.

This chain uses TRBV20-1 with TRBJ2-7, with 11 nucleotides matching TRBD2. Germline CDR1 is DFQATT and CDR2 is SNEGSKA (reference sequence). J lost 7 bases, V lost 0 bases, and 8 bases had no gene match. CDR3 size: 15 residues. The CDR3 here is CSARDLGGLAAEQYF. DNA for the CDR3: TGCAGTGCTAGAGATCTGGGGGGACTAGCGGCGGAGCAGTACTTC.

In its sample, this clonotype is large (0.1 to 1%). The chain recombines TRBV7-9 with TRBJ1-1, with D maybe TRBD1 (5 bases). Germline loops: CDR1 SEHNR, CDR2 FQNEAQ (reference sequence). V dropped 7 bases and J dropped 7 bases, with 19 bases sitting between them. This CDR3 spans 14 amino acids. CDR3 amino acids: CASTYLGGNSEAFF. The CDR3 DNA follows: TGTGCCAGCACCTACCTCGGGGGGAATAGTGAAGCTTTCTTT.

This clonotype was seen a handful of times. CDR3 sequence reads: CASSLSAGIEQYF. The CDR3 region has the DNA TGTGCCAGCAGTTTATCGGCAGGCATCGAGCAGTACTTC. The chain employs TRBV27 and TRBJ2-7; D uncertain. This CDR3 comprises 13 residues. V was trimmed by 0 bases and J by 6 bases, leaving 9 bases between them. The V gene's germline CDR1 is MNHEY and CDR2 SMNVEV (reference sequence).

Within the sample, this clonotype is medium-sized (0.01 to 0.1%). The J gene is TRBJ1-1, the V gene TRBV7-3; D perhaps matches TRBD1 (6 bases). From germline, CDR1 is SGHTA and CDR2 FQGTGA. V gave up 5 bases and J gave up 5 bases, with 18 bases separating them. There are 15 residues in the CDR3. This chain's CDR3 is CASSPRGGSGTEAFF. The DNA of the CDR3 is TGTGCCAGCAGCCCCCGAGGGGGATCGGGAACTGAAGCTTTCTTT.

CDR3 in DNA: TGTGCCAGCAAGCCCCTATGGGGGACTGGTGAGCAGTTCTTC. Amino acids: CASKPLWGTGEQFF. The gene calls are TRBV11-2 and TRBJ2-1; weak D call: TRBD2 (6 bases). With 7 bases removed from V and 9 bases from J, the gap between germline ends came to 19 bases. This CDR3 spans 14 amino acids. The germline V gene has CDR1 SGHAT and CDR2 FQNNGV.

This clonotype was seen repeatedly, ten times or more. This sequence joins TRBV7-3 and TRBJ1-1; D not resolved. CDR3 length: 11 residues. V lost 0 bases and J 9 bases, leaving 5 bases between the germline ends. The germline CDR1 and CDR2 sequences are SGHTA and FQGTGA. The CDR3 coding sequence is TGTGCCAGCAGCTTAACGGATAAAGCTTTCTTT. It codes for CASSLTDKAFF.

The chain carries TRBV10-1 and TRBJ2-1; unclear D gene. The CDR3 runs 14 residues. Trimming left V 4 bases short and J 8 bases short, with 15 bases between. Germline values: CDR1 WNHNN, CDR2 SYGVQD (reference sequence). The CDR3 DNA sequence: TGCGCCAGCAGTGGAGTTCCCAGTGTCCATGAGCAGTTCTTC. Translation gives CASSGVPSVHEQFF.

This sequence joins TRBV6-2 or TRBV6-3 and TRBJ2-7; no clear D. Germline values: CDR1 MNHEY, CDR2 SVGEGT. The CDR3 totals 11 residues. V was trimmed by 6 bases and J by 1 base, leaving 4 bases between them. The CDR3 nucleotides are TGTGCCAGCAGCAGATCCTACGAGCAGTACTTC. Translating gives CASSRSYEQYF.

In its sample, this clonotype was seen a few times. The chain carries TRBV19 and TRBJ2-7, with D unresolved. V lost 7 bases to trimming and J lost 0 bases, with 16 bases between them. Germline CDR1 and CDR2: LNHDA and SQIVND (reference sequence). The CDR3 extends over 15 amino acids. DNA for the CDR3: TGTGCCAGTAACGTTCCTACTGGTTTCTCCTACGAGCAGTACTTC. Translating gives CASNVPTGFSYEQYF.

This clonotype was seen a few times. The chain uses TRBV24-1 and TRBJ2-5, with no clear D. V shed 0 bases and J shed 2 bases, with 3 bases lying between them. The CDR3 runs 13 residues. Germline CDR1 is KGHDR and CDR2 is SFDVKD. The CDR3 sequence is CATSDLEQETQYF. The DNA for the CDR3 is TGTGCCACCAGTGATTTGGAGCAAGAGACCCAGTACTTC.